Listed below are T cell receptor beta chains from one sample, sequenced in a study of T cell repertoires in cytomegalovirus infection. One entry per CDR3 protein results from TCRdb running MiXCR on the reads. The repertoire holds about 570,000 distinct CDR3 sequences, with approximately 40% as singletons. No cognate antigen is known for these TCRs. Sequencing used cultured PBMCs, obtained from culture after CMV antigen stimulation. The receptor source for this set is a human donor in good health (CMV status not recorded). Some clones in this sample may be carry-over from other donors' samples. Each CDR3 is given with its conserved first and last residue. D genes are given only for firm matches. Clone size appears in some rows only: once, few, many, or a class for an expanded clone.

>.|TRBV6-2/TRBV6-3|TRBD2|TRBJ2-7
TGTGCCAGCAGTTACTCGAGACTAGCGGTAAACTCCTACGAGCAGTACTTC
CASSYSRLAVNSYEQYF
>.|TRBV18|.|TRBJ2-3
TGTGCCAGCTCACCCATTAGGGCAGATACGCAGTATTTT
CASSPIRADTQYF
>.|TRBV24-1|.|TRBJ2-2
TGTGCCACCAGCAACAGGGACGATAACACCGGGGAGCTGTTTTTT
CATSNRDDNTGELFF
>many|TRBV7-2|.|TRBJ2-3
TGTGCCAGCAGCTTTTGGTTAGACACAGATACGCAGTATTTT
CASSFWLDTDTQYF
>.|TRBV12-3/TRBV12-4|.|TRBJ2-7
TGTGCCAGCAGCCTAGCGCGGGGTCGCGAGCAGTACTTC
CASSLARGREQYF
>many|TRBV11-2|.|TRBJ1-1
TGTGCCAGCCGCCACGGAAATGTGGCTGAAGCTTTCTTT
CASRHGNVAEAFF
>.|TRBV18|TRBD2|TRBJ2-1
TGTGCCAGCTCACTTTTTGCGGGAGCACCTGACTCCTACAATGAGCAGTTCTTC
CASSLFAGAPDSYNEQFF
>.|TRBV6-8|.|TRBJ1-5
TGTGCCAGCGGGTGGAGCGTCAATCAGCCCCAGCATTTT
CASGWSVNQPQHF
>.|TRBV5-4|.|TRBJ1-2
TGTGCCAGCAGCTTGGACAGGGAAGGAGTGGGTGGCTACACCTTC
CASSLDREGVGGYTF
>few|TRBV12-3/TRBV12-4|.|TRBJ2-3
TGTGCCAGCACCGGAGCCGGGGGGCAGTATTTT
CASTGAGGQYF
>many|TRBV27|TRBD1|TRBJ1-3
TGTGCCAGCAGTTTGAGGCGCTCCCTACGTAAGACAGGGGCTGGAAACACCATATATTTT
CASSLRRSLRKTGAGNTIYF
>.|TRBV27|.|TRBJ1-2
TGTGCCAGCAGTTCATACAGGGTTGGGTATGGCTACACCTTC
CASSSYRVGYGYTF
>.|TRBV20-1|TRBD2|TRBJ2-5
TGCAGTGCTTGTAGCGGGGGGTACCAAGAGACCCAGTACTTC
CSACSGGYQETQYF
>.|TRBV7-9|.|TRBJ1-1
TGTGCCAGCAGCTTAGAAGCCGGGGCTGAAGCTTTCTTT
CASSLEAGAEAFF
>few|TRBV7-2|.|TRBJ2-7
TGTGCCAGCAGCTTACAACAGGGTGTTCTCTACGAGCAGTACTTC
CASSLQQGVLYEQYF
>.|TRBV7-8|TRBD1|TRBJ1-1
TGTGCCAGCAGCTTAGTCGATCTATTTGGGACAGGGGGAATGAACACTGAAGCTTTCTTT
CASSLVDLFGTGGMNTEAFF
>.|TRBV18|TRBD1|TRBJ1-5
TGTGCCAGCTCACCTCTAGGACAGGGTTCGGGCAGCAATCAGCCCCAGCATTTT
CASSPLGQGSGSNQPQHF
>.|TRBV5-1|.|TRBJ2-3
TGCGCCAGCAGCCCACGACCCGGGGCAGATACGCAGTATTTT
CASSPRPGADTQYF
>.|TRBV6-2/TRBV6-3|.|TRBJ2-1
TGTGCCAGCAGTCGGGAGCCCCCCCCCAATGAGCAGTTCTTC
CASSREPPPNEQFF
>.|TRBV2|.|TRBJ2-1
TGTGCCAGCAGGAACAGGGCCCACTACAATGAGCAGTTCTTC
CASRNRAHYNEQFF
>.|TRBV7-6|TRBD2|TRBJ2-1
TGTGCCAGCAGCTTAGGACTAGCGGACAGCTCCTACAATGAGCAGTTCTTC
CASSLGLADSSYNEQFF
>few|TRBV7-2|TRBD1|TRBJ1-1
TGTGCCAGCAGCCGCGGGACAGGGGCTGGAGAAAACACTGAAGCTTTCTTT
CASSRGTGAGENTEAFF
>.|TRBV5-1|.|TRBJ2-7
TGCGCCAGCAGCTTGGAAGGGGACCCTACCTACGAGCAGTACTTC
CASSLEGDPTYEQYF
>few|TRBV6-7|.|TRBJ1-2
TGTGCCAGCAGTTACCCAGGGACATACTATGGCTACACCTTC
CASSYPGTYYGYTF
>.|TRBV28|TRBD2|TRBJ2-7
TGTGCCAGCACTCCCACCGGGGGGGGCTCCTACGAGCAGTACTTC
CASTPTGGGSYEQYF